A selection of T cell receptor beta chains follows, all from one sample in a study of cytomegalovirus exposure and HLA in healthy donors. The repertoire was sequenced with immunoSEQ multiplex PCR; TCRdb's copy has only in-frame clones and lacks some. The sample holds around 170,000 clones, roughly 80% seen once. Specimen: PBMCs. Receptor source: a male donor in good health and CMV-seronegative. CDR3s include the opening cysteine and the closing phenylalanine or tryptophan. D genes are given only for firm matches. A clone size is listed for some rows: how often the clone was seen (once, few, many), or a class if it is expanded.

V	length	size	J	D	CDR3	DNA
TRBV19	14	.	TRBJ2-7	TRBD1	CASSIQGAAYEQYF	TGTGCCAGTAGTATTCAGGGGGCGGCCTACGAGCAGTACTTC
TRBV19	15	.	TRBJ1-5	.	CASSPGDGRNQPQHF	TGTGCCAGTAGTCCGGGGGACGGCCGCAATCAGCCCCAGCATTTT
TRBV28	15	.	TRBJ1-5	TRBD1	CASRTTGAGNQPQHF	TGTGCCAGCAGAACGACAGGGGCTGGCAATCAGCCCCAGCATTTT
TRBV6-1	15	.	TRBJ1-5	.	CASSPQSQGYQPQHF	TGTGCCAGCAGTCCCCAATCCCAGGGTTATCAGCCCCAGCATTTT
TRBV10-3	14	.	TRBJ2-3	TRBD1	CAITQGDRTDTQYF	TGTGCCATCACCCAGGGGGACCGCACAGATACGCAGTATTTT
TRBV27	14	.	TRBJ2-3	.	CASSLWEGTDTQYF	TGTGCCAGCAGTTTATGGGAGGGCACAGATACGCAGTATTTT
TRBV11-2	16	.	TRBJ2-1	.	CASSLGPWPTSNEQFF	TGTGCCAGCAGCTTGGGGCCATGGCCAACCTCCAATGAGCAGTTCTTC
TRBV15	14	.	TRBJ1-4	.	CATSRDTGREKLFF	TGTGCCACCAGCAGAGATACAGGGCGTGAAAAACTGTTTTTT
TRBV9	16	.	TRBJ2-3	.	CASSVDPNSHQWPQYF	TGTGCCAGCAGCGTAGATCCCAACAGTCACCAATGGCCGCAGTATTTT
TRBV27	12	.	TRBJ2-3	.	CASSSPLDTQYF	TGTGCCAGCAGTTCCCCCCTAGATACGCAGTATTTT
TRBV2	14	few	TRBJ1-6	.	CASSESSYNSPLHF	TGTGCCAGCAGTGAGAGCTCCTATAATTCACCCCTCCACTTT
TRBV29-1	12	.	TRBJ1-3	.	CGTGGSGNTIYF	TGCGGAACTGGAGGTTCTGGAAACACCATATATTTT
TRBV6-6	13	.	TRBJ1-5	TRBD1	CATKDRVNQPQHF	TGTGCCACGAAGGACAGGGTTAATCAGCCCCAGCATTTT
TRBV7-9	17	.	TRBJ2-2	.	CASSPPLRGRDTGELFF	TGTGCCAGCAGCCCCCCTCTAAGGGGGAGAGACACCGGGGAGCTGTTTTTT
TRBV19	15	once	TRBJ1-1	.	CASSKPDRRNTEAFF	TGTGCCAGTAGTAAACCCGACAGGCGGAACACTGAAGCTTTCTTT
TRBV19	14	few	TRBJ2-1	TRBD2	CASSYSGSNNEQFF	TGTGCCAGTAGCTATAGCGGGAGTAACAATGAGCAGTTCTTC
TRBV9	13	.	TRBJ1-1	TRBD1	CASSDRANTEAFF	TGTGCCAGCAGTGACAGGGCAAACACTGAAGCTTTCTTT
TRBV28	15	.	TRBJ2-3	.	CASRSPETSTDTQYF	TGTGCCAGCCGATCCCCGGAGACTAGCACAGATACGCAGTATTTT
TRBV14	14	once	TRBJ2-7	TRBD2	CASSQAGGFFRQYF	TGTGCCAGCAGCCAAGCGGGAGGGTTTTTTCGGCAGTACTTC
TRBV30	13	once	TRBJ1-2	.	CAWSLRELGGYTF	TGTGCCTGGAGTCTCCGGGAATTGGGCGGCTACACCTTC
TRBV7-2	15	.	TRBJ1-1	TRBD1	CASSLGGQGYTEAFF	TGTGCCAGCAGCTTAGGGGGACAGGGTTACACTGAAGCTTTCTTT
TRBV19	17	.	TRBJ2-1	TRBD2	CASSIDLRTSGRIEQFF	TGTGCCAGTAGTATAGATCTGCGGACTAGCGGGAGGATTGAGCAGTTCTTC
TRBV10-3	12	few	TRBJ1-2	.	CASAGENYGYTF	TGTGCCTCAGCAGGGGAAAACTATGGCTACACCTTC
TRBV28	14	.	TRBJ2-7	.	CASSLSTTTYEQYF	TGTGCCAGCAGTTTGAGTACGACTACCTACGAGCAGTACTTC
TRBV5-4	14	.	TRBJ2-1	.	CASSLAGGRNEQFF	TGTGCCAGCAGCTTGGCCGGGGGGCGCAATGAGCAGTTCTTC
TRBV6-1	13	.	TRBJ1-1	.	CASMNRVDTEAFF	TGTGCCAGCATGAACAGGGTAGACACTGAAGCTTTCTTT
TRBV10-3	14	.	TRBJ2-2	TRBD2	CAIRDSGVTGELFF	TGTGCCATCAGGGATAGCGGGGTCACCGGGGAGCTGTTTTTT
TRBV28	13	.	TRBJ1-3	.	CASSLAGGNTIYF	TGTGCCAGCAGTTTAGCCGGGGGTAACACCATATATTTT
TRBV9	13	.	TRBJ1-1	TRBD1	CASSVGQGIEAFF	TGTGCCAGCAGCGTGGGACAGGGGATTGAAGCTTTCTTT
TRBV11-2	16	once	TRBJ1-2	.	CASSLDRWTGNYGYTF	TGTGCCAGCAGCTTAGATCGTTGGACGGGGAACTATGGCTACACCTTC
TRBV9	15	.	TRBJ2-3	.	CASSVGGFGTDTQYF	TGTGCCAGCAGCGTAGGGGGCTTCGGCACAGATACGCAGTATTTT
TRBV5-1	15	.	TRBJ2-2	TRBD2	CASSLVASGAGELFF	TGCGCCAGCAGCTTGGTGGCTAGCGGGGCCGGGGAGCTGTTTTTT
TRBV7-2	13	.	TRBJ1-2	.	CASSQATDYGYTF	TGTGCCAGCAGCCAGGCTACAGACTATGGCTACACCTTC
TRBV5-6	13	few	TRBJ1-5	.	CASSRGGDQPQHF	TGTGCCAGCAGCCGGGGAGGTGATCAGCCCCAGCATTTT
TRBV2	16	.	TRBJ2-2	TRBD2	CASSPQAGGPTGELFF	TGTGCCAGCAGTCCCCAGGCGGGGGGGCCCACCGGGGAGCTGTTTTTT
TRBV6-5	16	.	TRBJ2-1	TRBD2	CASSYSERGGYNEQFF	TGTGCCAGCAGTTACTCGGAGCGGGGGGGGTACAATGAGCAGTTCTTC
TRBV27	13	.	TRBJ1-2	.	CATRFREEVRYTF	TGTGCCACCAGATTTAGGGAGGAAGTCCGCTACACCTTC
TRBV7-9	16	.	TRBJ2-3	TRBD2	CASSPRASGTTDTQYF	TGTGCCAGCAGCCCCCGGGCTAGCGGGACCACAGATACGCAGTATTTT
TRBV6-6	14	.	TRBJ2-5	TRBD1	CASRGQAVRETQYF	TGTGCCAGCAGGGGACAGGCAGTTCGGGAGACCCAGTACTTC
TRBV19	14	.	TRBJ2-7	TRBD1	CASRETGGKDEQYF	TGTGCCAGTAGAGAGACAGGGGGAAAGGACGAGCAGTACTTC
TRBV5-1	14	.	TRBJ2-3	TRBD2	CASSNGGDTDTQYF	TGCGCCAGCAGCAACGGGGGGGACACAGATACGCAGTATTTT
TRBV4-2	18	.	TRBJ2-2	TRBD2	CASSLGASGRVQSGELFF	TGTGCCAGCAGCCTGGGGGCTAGCGGGAGGGTACAAAGCGGGGAGCTGTTTTTT
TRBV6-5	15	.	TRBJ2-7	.	CASTNKGFGSYEQYF	TGTGCCAGCACCAACAAGGGGTTTGGGTCCTACGAGCAGTACTTC
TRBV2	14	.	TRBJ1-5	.	CASSEAAEYQPQHF	TGTGCCAGCAGTGAAGCGGCGGAATATCAGCCCCAGCATTTT
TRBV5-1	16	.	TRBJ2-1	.	CASSLAPGITYNEQFF	TGCGCCAGCAGCTTGGCCCCCGGGATCACCTACAATGAGCAGTTCTTC
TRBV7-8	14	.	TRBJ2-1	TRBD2	CASSLGGTYNEQFF	TGTGCCAGCAGCCTCGGGGGGACCTACAATGAGCAGTTCTTC
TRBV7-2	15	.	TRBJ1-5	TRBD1	CASRLTQGTGQPQHF	TGTGCCAGCAGGTTAACACAGGGGACGGGGCAGCCCCAGCATTTT
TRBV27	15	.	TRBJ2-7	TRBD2	CASTPSGGGDYEQYF	TGTGCCAGCACCCCGTCGGGCGGGGGGGACTACGAGCAGTACTTC
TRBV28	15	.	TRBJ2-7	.	CASSPGIAGLYEQYF	TGTGCCAGCAGTCCGGGAATCGCGGGCCTCTACGAGCAGTACTTC
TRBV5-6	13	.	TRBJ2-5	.	CASKLGGAELQYF	TGTGCCAGCAAACTGGGGGGGGCCGAGCTGCAGTACTTC
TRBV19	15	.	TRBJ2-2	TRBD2	CASSFRPGGTGELFF	TGTGCCAGTAGTTTTAGGCCGGGAGGGACCGGGGAGCTGTTTTTT
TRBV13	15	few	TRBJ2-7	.	CASSAPPGPRGEQYF	TGTGCCAGCAGCGCCCCCCCGGGACCTCGGGGGGAGCAGTACTTC